The present entry profiles one TCR beta chain with its context. Antigen specificity is unknown. These data are taken from a study of shared clonotypes between healthy human individuals. Study context: Every donor yielded three CD4 naive, three CD4 memory, two CD8 naive and one CD8 memory plate. The study, taken as a whole, reports: Clonotypes which were not shared had lower generation probabilities than clonotypes that all four donors shared.

Original methodology: ImmunoSEQ gave junction-only sequences without quality scores, so filtering differed. Only in-frame clones appear in the TCRdb table, and some are missing; sequencing was by immunoSEQ multiplex PCR. The D gene and trimming were derived from the DNA, and the V and J assignments and clone size from that table. Of roughly 1,100,000 clones in the sample, 65% to 80% are singletons; the top ten hold about 1.5%. The CDR3 extends over 15 amino acids. V lost 6 bases to trimming and J lost 3 bases; unmatched junction nucleotides: 10. Germline CDR1 and CDR2: MDHEN and SYDVKM. This sequence joins TRBV28 and TRBJ1-1; TRBD1 matches at 7 bases. Sequenced: memory CD4+ T cells sorted from blood. The subset was: CD45RA-negative fraction. This sequence was found in a young man in good health. For the CDR3, the DNA is TGTGCCAGCAGGGATCTCAGGGGGTGGGACACTGAAGCTTTCTTT. It is translated as CASRDLRGWDTEAFF.